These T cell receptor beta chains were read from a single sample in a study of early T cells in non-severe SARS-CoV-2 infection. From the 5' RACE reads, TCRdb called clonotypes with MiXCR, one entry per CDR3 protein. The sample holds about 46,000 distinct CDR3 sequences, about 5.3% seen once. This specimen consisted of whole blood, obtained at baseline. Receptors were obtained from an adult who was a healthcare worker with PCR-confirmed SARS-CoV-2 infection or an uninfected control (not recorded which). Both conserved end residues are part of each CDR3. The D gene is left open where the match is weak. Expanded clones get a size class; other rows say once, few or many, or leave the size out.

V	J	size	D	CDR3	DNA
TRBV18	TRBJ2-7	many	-	CASSPDLEGEQYF	TGTGCCAGCTCACCGGACCTCGAAGGCGAGCAGTACTTC
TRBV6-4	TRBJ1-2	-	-	CASRPGTRNYGYTF	TGTGCCAGCAGACCCGGGACAAGAAACTATGGCTACACCTTC
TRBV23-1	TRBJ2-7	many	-	CASSLPGGTYEQYF	TGCGCCAGCAGTCTGCCAGGGGGGACCTACGAGCAGTACTTC
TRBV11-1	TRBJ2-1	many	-	CASSFPNTQPGFNEQFF	TGTGCCAGCAGCTTCCCCAACACGCAACCAGGGTTCAATGAGCAGTTCTTC
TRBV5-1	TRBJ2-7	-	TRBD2	CASSQTIGRAFYEQYF	TGCGCCAGCAGCCAGACCATCGGGAGGGCCTTCTACGAGCAGTACTTC
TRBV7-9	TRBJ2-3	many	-	CASSLMGTDTQYF	TGTGCCAGCAGCTTAATGGGGACAGATACGCAGTATTTT
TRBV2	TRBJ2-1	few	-	CASSEGGGAGEQFF	TGTGCCAGCAGTGAAGGGGGAGGAGCTGGTGAGCAGTTCTTC
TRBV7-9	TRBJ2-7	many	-	CASSLTALSYEQYF	TGTGCCAGCAGTCTAACGGCGCTTTCCTACGAGCAGTACTTC
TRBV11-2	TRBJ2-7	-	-	CASSLEPGPGEQYF	TGTGCCAGCAGCTTAGAGCCAGGACCGGGGGAGCAGTACTTC
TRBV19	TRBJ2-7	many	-	CASSTGGRGGEQYF	TGTGCCAGTAGTACAGGGGGGCGAGGTGGCGAGCAGTACTTC
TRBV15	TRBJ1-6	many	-	CATSSEPWSPLHF	TGTGCCACCAGCAGCGAGCCTTGGTCACCCCTCCACTTT
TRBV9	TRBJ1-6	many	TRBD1	CASSVAGGATPLHF	TGTGCCAGCAGCGTAGCAGGGGGCGCAACACCCCTCCACTTT
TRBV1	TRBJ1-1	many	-	CTSSQGQGRPDTEAFF	TGCACCAGCAGCCAAGGACAGGGGCGTCCGGACACTGAAGCTTTCTTT
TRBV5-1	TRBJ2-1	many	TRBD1	CASSLEGTGKNEQFF	TGCGCCAGCAGCTTGGAAGGGACAGGGAAGAATGAGCAGTTCTTC
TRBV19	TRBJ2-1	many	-	CASSRLSSYNEQFF	TGTGCCAGTAGTAGGCTTAGCTCCTACAATGAGCAGTTCTTC
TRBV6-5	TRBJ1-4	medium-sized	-	CASSYSSLGPTNEKLFF	TGTGCCAGCAGTTACAGCTCTTTGGGGCCAACTAATGAAAAACTGTTTTTT
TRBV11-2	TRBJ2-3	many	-	CASNHPLGDTDTQYF	TGTGCCAGCAACCACCCGCTCGGAGACACAGATACGCAGTATTTT
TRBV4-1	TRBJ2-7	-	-	CASSPSLQPYEQYF	TGCGCCAGCTCCCCAAGCCTTCAGCCCTACGAGCAGTACTTC
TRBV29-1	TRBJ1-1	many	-	CSVEDLGQMNTEAFF	TGCAGCGTTGAAGATCTCGGACAGATGAACACTGAAGCTTTCTTT
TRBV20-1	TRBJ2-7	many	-	CSARLQFYEQYF	TGCAGTGCTAGATTACAGTTCTACGAGCAGTACTTC
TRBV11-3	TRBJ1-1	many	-	CASSRSGGTEAFF	TGTGCCAGCAGCCGATCTGGGGGCACTGAAGCTTTCTTT
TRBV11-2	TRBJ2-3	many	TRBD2	CASSPSGTDTQYF	TGTGCCAGCAGCCCTAGCGGGACAGATACGCAGTATTTT
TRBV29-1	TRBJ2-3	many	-	CSVGLVAEITDTQYF	TGCAGCGTTGGGTTGGTAGCGGAGATCACAGATACGCAGTATTTT
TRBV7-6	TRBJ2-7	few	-	CASGGGNTYEQYF	TGTGCCTCGGGGGGCGGGAACACCTACGAGCAGTACTTC
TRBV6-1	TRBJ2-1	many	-	CASSVAGNPVEQFF	TGTGCCAGCAGTGTTGCGGGAAACCCTGTTGAGCAGTTCTTC
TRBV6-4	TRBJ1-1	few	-	CASSDRDNTEAFF	TGTGCCAGCAGTGACCGGGACAACACTGAAGCTTTCTTT
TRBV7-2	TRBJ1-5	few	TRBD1	CASSFDRGNQPQHF	TGTGCCAGCAGCTTCGACAGGGGCAATCAGCCCCAGCATTTT
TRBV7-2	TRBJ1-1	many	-	CASSLTGEAFF	TGTGCCAGCAGCTTGACAGGTGAAGCTTTCTTT
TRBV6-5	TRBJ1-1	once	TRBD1	CASSYSYRQGETAFF	TGTGCCAGCAGTTACTCCTATAGACAGGGGGAGACGGCTTTCTTT
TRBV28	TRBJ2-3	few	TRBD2	CASSLIPLAGGSSTDTQYF	TGTGCCAGCAGTTTAATCCCACTAGCGGGAGGATCCAGCACAGATACGCAGTATTTT
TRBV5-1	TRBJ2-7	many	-	CASSLSGMYEQYF	TGCGCCAGCAGCTTGTCGGGGATGTACGAGCAGTACTTC
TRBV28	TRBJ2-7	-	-	CASSWSLTPYEQYF	TGTGCCAGCAGTTGGTCTCTCACCCCCTACGAGCAGTACTTC
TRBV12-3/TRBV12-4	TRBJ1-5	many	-	CASTLAGSNQPQHF	TGTGCCAGCACCCTGGCGGGGAGCAATCAGCCCCAGCATTTT
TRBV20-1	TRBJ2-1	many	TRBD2	CSAKGYTTSGLSYNEQFF	TGCAGTGCTAAGGGCTACACCACTAGCGGTCTCTCCTACAATGAGCAGTTCTTC
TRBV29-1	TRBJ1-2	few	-	CSPDPQEGYTF	TGCAGCCCTGACCCCCAGGAAGGCTACACCTTC
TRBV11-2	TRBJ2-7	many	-	CASAGTSAYEQYF	TGTGCCAGCGCCGGGACATCAGCCTACGAGCAGTACTTC
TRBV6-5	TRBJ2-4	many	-	CASSYSVQGWSKNIQYF	TGTGCCAGCAGTTATTCGGTCCAGGGGTGGTCCAAAAACATTCAGTACTTC
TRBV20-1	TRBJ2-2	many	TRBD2	CSASAGVGMGELFF	TGCAGTGCTAGTGCGGGAGTCGGTATGGGGGAGCTGTTTTTT
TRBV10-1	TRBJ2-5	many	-	CASSESRLQETQYF	TGCGCCAGCAGTGAGTCTCGCCTCCAAGAGACCCAGTACTTC
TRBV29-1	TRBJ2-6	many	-	CSVGQNSGANVLTF	TGCAGCGTTGGACAGAACTCTGGGGCCAACGTCCTGACTTTC
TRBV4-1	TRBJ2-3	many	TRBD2	CASSQVSPLAGADTQYF	TGCGCCAGCAGCCAAGTGTCCCCGCTAGCGGGAGCAGATACGCAGTATTTT
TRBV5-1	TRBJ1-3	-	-	CASSLGVTSSGNTIYF	TGCGCCAGCAGCTTGGGAGTGACATCCTCTGGAAACACCATATATTTT
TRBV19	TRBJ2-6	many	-	CASLPLFSSGANVLTF	TGTGCCAGCCTTCCCCTTTTCTCCTCTGGGGCCAACGTCCTGACTTTC
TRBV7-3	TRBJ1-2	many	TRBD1	CASSLTRGQSGYTF	TGTGCCAGCAGCTTAACCAGGGGACAGAGTGGCTACACCTTC
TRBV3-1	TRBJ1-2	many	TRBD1	CASSQVNRGGHGYTF	TGTGCCAGCAGCCAAGTCAACAGGGGGGGACATGGCTACACCTTC
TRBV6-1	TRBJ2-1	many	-	CASSEALGPHEQFF	TGTGCCAGCAGTGAAGCGCTAGGGCCCCATGAGCAGTTCTTC
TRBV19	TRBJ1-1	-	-	CASNRDTEAFF	TGTGCCAGTAACAGGGACACTGAAGCTTTCTTT
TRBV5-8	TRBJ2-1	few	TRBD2	CASSLEGLAGGYYNEQFF	TGTGCCAGCAGCTTGGAAGGACTAGCGGGAGGTTACTACAATGAGCAGTTCTTC
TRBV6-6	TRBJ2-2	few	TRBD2	CASSTGTSGTGELFF	TGTGCCAGCAGCACCGGGACTAGCGGGACCGGGGAGCTGTTTTTT
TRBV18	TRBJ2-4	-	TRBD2	CASSPGGGNIQYF	TGTGCCAGCTCACCAGGGGGAGGGAACATTCAGTACTTC
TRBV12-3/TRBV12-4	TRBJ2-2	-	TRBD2	CASSSGLAGPGELFF	TGTGCCAGCAGTTCGGGACTAGCGGGACCCGGGGAGCTGTTTTTT
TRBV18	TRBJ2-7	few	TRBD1	CASSPPQGQGYEQYF	TGTGCCAGCTCACCACCCCAGGGACAGGGTTACGAGCAGTACTTC
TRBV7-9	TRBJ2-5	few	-	CASSIGDAQETQYF	TGTGCCAGCAGCATAGGGGATGCCCAAGAGACCCAGTACTTC
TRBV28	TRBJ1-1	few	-	CASSLIRFLGRENTEAFF	TGTGCCAGCAGTTTAATTCGATTCCTCGGGCGGGAGAACACTGAAGCTTTCTTT
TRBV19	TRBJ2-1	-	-	CASSYGRDPPRHEQFF	TGTGCCAGTAGTTACGGCAGGGACCCCCCCAGGCATGAGCAGTTCTTC
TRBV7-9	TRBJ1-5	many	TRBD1	CASSLGTGQPQHF	TGTGCCAGCAGCTTAGGGACAGGTCAGCCCCAGCATTTT
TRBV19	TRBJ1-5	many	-	CASSISVRGQGEPQHF	TGTGCCAGTAGTATCAGTGTCCGGGGACAAGGGGAGCCCCAGCATTTT
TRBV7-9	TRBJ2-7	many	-	CASSSFRDPRSSYEQYF	TGTGCCAGCAGCTCGTTCAGGGACCCTCGAAGCTCCTACGAGCAGTACTTC